The clone carrying this TCR beta chain was seen a few times. What it recognizes is unknown. The V gene end was trimmed by 8 bases and the J gene end by 2 bases; junction bases not matched to a gene: 9. CDR3 size: 15 residues. Germline V gene lookup returns CDR1 ENHRY and CDR2 SYGVKD. This entry belongs to a study of CD8 T cells in ankylosing spondylitis. Using its own MiXCR run on the 5' RACE reads, TCRdb lists one record per CDR3 protein. This sample has about 750,000 distinct CDR3 sequences, with under 20% found just once. Study conclusions and caveats: There was a TCR beta motif, made of several highly homologous variants, that appeared characteristic of ankylosing spondylitis blood.

The specimen sequenced was blood, either unsorted or a sorted T cell fraction (not recorded which). The chain joins TRBV10-3 to TRBJ1-1; 9 bases match TRBD1. The receptor's source is a male donor with ankylosing spondylitis. The CDR3 nucleotides are TGTGCCATCGGTTCGGGACAGGGCATAAACACTGAAGCTTTCTTT. Protein sequence: CAIGSGQGINTEAFF.